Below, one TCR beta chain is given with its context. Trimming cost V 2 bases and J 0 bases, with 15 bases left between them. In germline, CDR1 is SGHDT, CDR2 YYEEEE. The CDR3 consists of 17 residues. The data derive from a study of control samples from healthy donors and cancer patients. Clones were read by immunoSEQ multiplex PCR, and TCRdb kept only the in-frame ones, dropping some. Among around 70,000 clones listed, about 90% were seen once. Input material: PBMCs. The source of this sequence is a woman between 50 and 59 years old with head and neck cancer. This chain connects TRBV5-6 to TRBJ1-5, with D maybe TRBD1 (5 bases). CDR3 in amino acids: CASSFRGTVNSNQPQHF. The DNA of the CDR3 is TGTGCCAGCAGCTTTCGCGGGACCGTTAATAGCAATCAGCCCCAGCATTTT.